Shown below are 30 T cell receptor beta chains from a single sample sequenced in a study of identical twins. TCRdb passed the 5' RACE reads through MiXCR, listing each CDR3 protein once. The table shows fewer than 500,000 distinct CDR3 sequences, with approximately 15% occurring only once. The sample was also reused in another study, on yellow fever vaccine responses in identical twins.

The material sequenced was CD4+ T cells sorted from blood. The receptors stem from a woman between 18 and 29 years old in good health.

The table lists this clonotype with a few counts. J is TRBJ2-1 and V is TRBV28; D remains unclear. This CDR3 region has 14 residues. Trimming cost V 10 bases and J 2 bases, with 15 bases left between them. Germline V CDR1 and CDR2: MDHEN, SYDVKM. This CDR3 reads CAKPKQVAYNEQFF. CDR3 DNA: TGTGCCAAGCCTAAGCAGGTCGCCTACAATGAGCAGTTCTTC.

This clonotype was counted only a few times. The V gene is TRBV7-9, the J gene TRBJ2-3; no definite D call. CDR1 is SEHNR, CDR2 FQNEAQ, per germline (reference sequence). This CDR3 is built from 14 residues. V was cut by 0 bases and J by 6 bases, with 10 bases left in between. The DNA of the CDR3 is TGTGCCAGCAGCTTAGCGCGGCCGGAGGATACGCAGTATTTT. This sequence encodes CASSLARPEDTQYF. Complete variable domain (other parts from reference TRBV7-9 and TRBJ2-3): DTGVSQNPRHKITKRGQNVTFRCDPISEHNRLYWYRQTLGQGPEFLTYFQNEAQLEKSRLLSDRFSAERPKGSFSTLEIQRTEQGDSAMYLCASSLARPEDTQYFGPGTRLTVL.

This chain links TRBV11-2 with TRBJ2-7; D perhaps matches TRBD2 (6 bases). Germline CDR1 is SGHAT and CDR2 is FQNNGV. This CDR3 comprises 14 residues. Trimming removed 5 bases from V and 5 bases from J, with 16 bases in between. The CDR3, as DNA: TGTGCCAGCAGCCGCGGGGACCCCGCGGACGAGCAGTACTTC. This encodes CASSRGDPADEQYF.

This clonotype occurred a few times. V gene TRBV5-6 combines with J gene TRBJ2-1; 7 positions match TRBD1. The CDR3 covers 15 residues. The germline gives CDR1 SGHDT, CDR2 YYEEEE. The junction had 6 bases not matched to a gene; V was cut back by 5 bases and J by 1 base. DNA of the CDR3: TGTGCCAGCAGGTTCCTGGACAGGTCCTACAATGAGCAGTTCTTC. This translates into CASRFLDRSYNEQFF.

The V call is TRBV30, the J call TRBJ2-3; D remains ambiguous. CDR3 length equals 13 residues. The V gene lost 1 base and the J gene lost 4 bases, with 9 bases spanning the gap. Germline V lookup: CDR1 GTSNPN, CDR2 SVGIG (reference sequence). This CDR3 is CAWSDRGPDTQYF. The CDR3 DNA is TGTGCCTGGAGTGACAGAGGCCCAGATACGCAGTATTTT.

The CDR3 sequence: CAISEQGAHEQYF. The CDR3 DNA reads as TGTGCCATCAGTGAACAGGGTGCCCACGAGCAGTACTTC. This sequence joins TRBV10-3 and TRBJ2-7; weak D call: TRBD1 (6 bases). The germline V gene has CDR1 ENHRY and CDR2 SYGVKD. The CDR3 covers 13 residues. Between the trimmed V and J ends, which lost 3 bases and 5 bases, there was a span of 11 bases.

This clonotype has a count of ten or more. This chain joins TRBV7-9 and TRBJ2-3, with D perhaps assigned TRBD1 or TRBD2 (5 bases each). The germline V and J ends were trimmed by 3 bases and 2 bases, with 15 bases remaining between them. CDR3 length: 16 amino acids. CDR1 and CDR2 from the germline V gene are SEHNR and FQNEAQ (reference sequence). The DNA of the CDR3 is TGTGCCAGCAGCTTCCGCGATCGAGGGGCCACAGATACGCAGTATTTT. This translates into CASSFRDRGATDTQYF.

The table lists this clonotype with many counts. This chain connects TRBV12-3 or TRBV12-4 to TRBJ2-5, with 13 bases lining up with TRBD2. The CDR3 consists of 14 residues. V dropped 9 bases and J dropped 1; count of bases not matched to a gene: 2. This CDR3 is CASRLAGGQETQYF. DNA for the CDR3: TGTGCCAGTCGACTAGCGGGAGGCCAAGAGACCCAGTACTTC.

CDR3 protein: CATSDPDRQGQETQYF. The CDR3 DNA reads as TGTGCCACCAGTGACCCAGACCGACAGGGTCAAGAGACCCAGTACTTC. The chain combines TRBV24-1 with TRBJ2-5, with 7 bases lining up with TRBD1. CDR1 is KGHDR, CDR2 SFDVKD, per germline. The CDR3 runs to 16 residues. J lost 2 bases, V lost 4 bases, and 9 bases had no gene match.

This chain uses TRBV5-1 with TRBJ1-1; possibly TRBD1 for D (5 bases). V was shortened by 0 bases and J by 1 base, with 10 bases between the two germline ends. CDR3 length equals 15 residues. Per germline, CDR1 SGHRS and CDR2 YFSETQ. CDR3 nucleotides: TGCGCCAGCAGCTTGGAACCGGGGCAGAACACTGAAGCTTTCTTT. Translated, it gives CASSLEPGQNTEAFF.

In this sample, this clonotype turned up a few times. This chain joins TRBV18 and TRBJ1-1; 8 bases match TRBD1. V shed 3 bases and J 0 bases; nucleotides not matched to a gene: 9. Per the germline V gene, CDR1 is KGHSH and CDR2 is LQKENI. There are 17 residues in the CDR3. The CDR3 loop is CASSPLPTGAMNTEAFF. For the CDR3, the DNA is TGTGCCAGCTCACCCCTTCCGACAGGGGCCATGAACACTGAAGCTTTCTTT.

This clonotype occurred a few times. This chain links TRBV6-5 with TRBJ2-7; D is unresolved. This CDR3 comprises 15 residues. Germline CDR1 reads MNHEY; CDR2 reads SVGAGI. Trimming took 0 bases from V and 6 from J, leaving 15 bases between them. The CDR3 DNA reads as TGTGCCAGCAGTTACTCGCGCAGGTCCCGCGGCGAGCAGTACTTC. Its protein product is CASSYSRRSRGEQYF.

The CDR3 here is CASSHLGLAGNTGELFF. The DNA of the CDR3 is TGTGCCAGCAGCCACTTGGGACTAGCGGGGAACACCGGGGAGCTGTTTTTT. The chain couples TRBV3-1 to TRBJ2-2, with 12 bases fitting TRBD2. Germline V lookup: CDR1 LGHDT, CDR2 YNNKEL (reference sequence). The CDR3 runs to 17 residues. V lost 3 bases to trimming and J lost 1 base; unmatched junction nucleotides: 3.

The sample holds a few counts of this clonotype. CDR3 DNA: TGCAGTGCCATGGAGTACCAAGAGACCCAGTACTTC. Protein: CSAMEYQETQYF. This chain connects TRBV20-1 to TRBJ2-5, with no clear D. The CDR3 runs 12 residues. Germline assignment: CDR1 DFQATT and CDR2 SNEGSKA (reference sequence). The V end was cut by 6 bases, the J end by 0 bases, with 8 bases between.

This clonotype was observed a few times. The CDR3 DNA sequence: TGCGCCAGCAGTAAGCGGGCCGGTTCCTACGAGCAGTACTTC. Translation: CASSKRAGSYEQYF. The genes are TRBV4-3 and TRBJ2-7; possibly TRBD2 for D (6 bases). CDR1 is LGHNA, CDR2 YSLEER, per germline. The CDR3 totals 14 residues. Trimming cost V 6 bases and J 1 base, with 13 bases left between them.

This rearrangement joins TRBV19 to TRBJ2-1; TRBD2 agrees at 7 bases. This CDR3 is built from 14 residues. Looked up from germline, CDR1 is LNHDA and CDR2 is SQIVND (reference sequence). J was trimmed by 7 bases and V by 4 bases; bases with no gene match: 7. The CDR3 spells CASSKTHGRNEQFF. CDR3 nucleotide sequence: TGTGCCAGTAGTAAAACTCACGGGAGGAATGAGCAGTTCTTC.

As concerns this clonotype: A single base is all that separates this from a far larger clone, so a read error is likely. For the CDR3, the DNA is TGTGCCAGCAGCTTACGGGGGTTCTACGAGCAGTACTTC. Its translation is CASSLRGFYEQYF. The V and J genes are TRBV7-9 and TRBJ2-7, with a possible D match to TRBD2 (6 bases). The CDR3 contains 13 residues. With 2 bases removed from V and 3 bases from J, the gap between germline ends came to 8 bases. The V gene's germline CDR1 is SEHNR and CDR2 FQNEAQ (reference sequence).

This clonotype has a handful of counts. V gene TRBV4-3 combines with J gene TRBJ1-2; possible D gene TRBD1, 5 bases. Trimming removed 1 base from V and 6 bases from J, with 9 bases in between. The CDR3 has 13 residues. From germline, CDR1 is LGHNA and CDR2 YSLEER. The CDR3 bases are TGCGCCAGCAGCCAAGGGCAGGGAGATGGCTACACCTTC. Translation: CASSQGQGDGYTF.

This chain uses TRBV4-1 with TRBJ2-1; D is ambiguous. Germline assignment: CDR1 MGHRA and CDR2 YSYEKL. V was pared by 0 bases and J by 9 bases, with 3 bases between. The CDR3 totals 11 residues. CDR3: CASSQDSEQFF. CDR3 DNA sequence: TGCGCCAGCAGCCAAGATAGTGAGCAGTTCTTC.

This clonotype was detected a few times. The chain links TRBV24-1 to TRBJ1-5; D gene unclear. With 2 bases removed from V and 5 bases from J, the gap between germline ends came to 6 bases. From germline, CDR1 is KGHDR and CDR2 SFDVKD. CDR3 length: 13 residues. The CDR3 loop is CATSDYGYQPQHF. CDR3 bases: TGTGCCACCAGTGATTATGGGTATCAGCCCCAGCATTTT.

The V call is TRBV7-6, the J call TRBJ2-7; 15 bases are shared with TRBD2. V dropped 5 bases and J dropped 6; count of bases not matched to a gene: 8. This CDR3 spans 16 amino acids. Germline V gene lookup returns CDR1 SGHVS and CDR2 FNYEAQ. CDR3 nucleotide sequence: TGTGCCAGCAGCATCGGACTAGCGGGAGGGCCAAGCGAGCAGTACTTC. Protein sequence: CASSIGLAGGPSEQYF.

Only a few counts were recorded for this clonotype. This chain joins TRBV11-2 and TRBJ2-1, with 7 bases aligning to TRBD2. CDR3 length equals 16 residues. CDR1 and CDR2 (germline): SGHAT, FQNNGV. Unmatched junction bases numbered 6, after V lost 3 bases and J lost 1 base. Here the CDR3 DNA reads TGTGCCAGCAGCTTCCGACTAGCAGGGTCCTACAATGAGCAGTTCTTC. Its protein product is CASSFRLAGSYNEQFF.

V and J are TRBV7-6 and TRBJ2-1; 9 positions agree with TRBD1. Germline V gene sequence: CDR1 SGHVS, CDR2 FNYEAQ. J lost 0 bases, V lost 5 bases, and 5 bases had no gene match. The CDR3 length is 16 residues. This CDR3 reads CASSPTGGSSYNEQFF. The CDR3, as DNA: TGTGCCAGCAGCCCGACAGGGGGGAGCTCCTACAATGAGCAGTTCTTC.

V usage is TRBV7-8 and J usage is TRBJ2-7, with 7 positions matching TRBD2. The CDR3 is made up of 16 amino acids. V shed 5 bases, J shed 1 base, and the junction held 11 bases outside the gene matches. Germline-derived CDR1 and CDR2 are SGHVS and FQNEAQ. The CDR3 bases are TGTGCCAGCAGCCCTCGGCCAGCGGGACGTTCCTACGAGCAGTACTTC. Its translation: CASSPRPAGRSYEQYF.

The CDR3 loop is CASSDFNEQFF. The CDR3 DNA is TGTGCCAGCAGTGACTTCAATGAGCAGTTCTTC. J is TRBJ2-1 and V is TRBV2; D not certain. V was trimmed by 3 bases and J by 6 bases, leaving 3 bases between them. This CDR3 contains 11 residues. The germline V gene has CDR1 SNHLY and CDR2 FYNNEI.

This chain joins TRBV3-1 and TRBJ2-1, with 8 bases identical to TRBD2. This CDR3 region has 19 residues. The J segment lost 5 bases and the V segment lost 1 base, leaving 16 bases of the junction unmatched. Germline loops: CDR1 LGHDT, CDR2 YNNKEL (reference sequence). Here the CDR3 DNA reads TGTGCCAGCAGCCAAGTAGGCGGGGGGCTAACAAAAAGTGACAATGAGCAGTTCTTC. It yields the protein CASSQVGGGLTKSDNEQFF.

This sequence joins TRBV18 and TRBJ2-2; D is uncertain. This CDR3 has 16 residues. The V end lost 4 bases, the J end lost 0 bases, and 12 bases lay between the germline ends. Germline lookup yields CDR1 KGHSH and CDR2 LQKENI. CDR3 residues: CASSRLVLSNTGELFF. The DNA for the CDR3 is TGTGCCAGCTCACGACTCGTCCTGTCGAACACCGGGGAGCTGTTTTTT.

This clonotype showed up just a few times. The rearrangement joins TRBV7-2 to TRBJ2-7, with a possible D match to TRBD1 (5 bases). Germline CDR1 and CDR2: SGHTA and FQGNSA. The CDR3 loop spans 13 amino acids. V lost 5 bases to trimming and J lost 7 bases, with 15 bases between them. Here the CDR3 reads CASSHPTAMEQYF. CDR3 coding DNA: TGTGCCAGCAGCCACCCGACAGCCATGGAGCAGTACTTC.

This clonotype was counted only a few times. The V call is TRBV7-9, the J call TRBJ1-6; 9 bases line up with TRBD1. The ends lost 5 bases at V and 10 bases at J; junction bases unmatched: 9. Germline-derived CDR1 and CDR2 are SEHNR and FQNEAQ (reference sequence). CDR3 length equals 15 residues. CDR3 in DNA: TGTGCCAGCAGCCTCGCGGGACAGGGAGGGTCACCCCTCCACTTT. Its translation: CASSLAGQGGSPLHF.

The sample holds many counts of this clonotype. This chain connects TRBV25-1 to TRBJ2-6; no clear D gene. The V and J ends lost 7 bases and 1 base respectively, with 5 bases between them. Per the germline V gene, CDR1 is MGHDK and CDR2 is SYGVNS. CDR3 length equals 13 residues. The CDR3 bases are TGTGCCAGCACCCCGTCTGGGGCCAACGTCCTGACTTTC. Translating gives CASTPSGANVLTF.